One sample yielded the 16 T cell receptor beta chains listed below, sequenced in a study of blood T cells in healthy people across ages. Sample-barcoded 5' priming and a J-beta primer mix drove a second PCR of about 7 to 11 cycles. TCRdb processed the 5' RACE reads anew with MiXCR; each CDR3 protein has one entry. The sample includes about 1.5 million distinct CDR3 sequences, approximately 39% of them seen just once. Source material: blood. The receptors shown here come from a woman in her late teens or twenties in good health.

This chain joins TRBV20-1 and TRBJ1-2, with a possible D match to TRBD1 (6 bases). The CDR3 loop spans 14 amino acids. V gave up 0 bases and J gave up 6 bases, with 14 bases separating them. CDR1 is DFQATT, CDR2 SNEGSKA, per germline (reference sequence). Here the CDR3 DNA reads TGCAGTGCTAGAGATTCCGGGACAAGGAATGGCTACACCTTC. Protein: CSARDSGTRNGYTF.

The chain employs TRBV7-2 and TRBJ1-4; D possibly corresponds to TRBD1 (6 bases). There are 15 residues in the CDR3. Between the trimmed V and J ends, which lost 2 bases and 2 bases, there was a span of 9 bases. Germline V gene lookup returns CDR1 SGHTA and CDR2 FQGNSA. CDR3 sequence: CASSLTTGTNEKLFF. CDR3 in DNA: TGTGCCAGCAGCTTAACTACAGGGACTAATGAAAAACTGTTTTTT.

The J gene is TRBJ2-3, the V gene TRBV4-3, with D perhaps matching TRBD2 (6 bases). V was cut by 0 bases and J by 0 bases, with 10 bases left in between. Germline CDR1 and CDR2: LGHNA and YSLEER. The CDR3 consists of 16 residues. The CDR3 bases are TGCGCCAGCAGCCAAGATATCGGGAGTAGCACAGATACGCAGTATTTT. It is translated as CASSQDIGSSTDTQYF.

The chain employs TRBV6-2 or TRBV6-3 and TRBJ2-1; 9 nucleotides match TRBD2. The junction had 5 bases not matched to a gene; V was cut back by 2 bases and J by 9 bases. CDR3 length: 14 amino acids. The germline V gene encodes CDR1 MNHEY and CDR2 SVGEGT. CDR3 sequence: CASSYRTSAGEQFF. The CDR3 DNA follows: TGTGCCAGCAGTTACCGGACTAGCGCTGGTGAGCAGTTCTTC.

The chain links TRBV29-1 to TRBJ1-1; D uncertain. V was pared by 8 bases and J by 5 bases, with 15 bases between. CDR1 SQVTM and CDR2 ANQGSEA come from the germline V gene. This CDR3 comprises 12 residues. CDR3 residues: CSSKEVGTEAFF. CDR3 DNA sequence: TGCAGCTCCAAGGAAGTGGGGACTGAAGCTTTCTTT.

This clonotype was seen a handful of times. The rearrangement uses TRBV27 and TRBJ1-1; D call uncertain. Germline V CDR1 and CDR2: MNHEY, SMNVEV (reference sequence). This CDR3 has 15 residues. V dropped 7 bases and J dropped 0 bases, with 15 bases sitting between them. DNA for the CDR3: TGTGCCAGCAAGGACGGATGGGGAATGAACACTGAAGCTTTCTTT. The encoded protein is CASKDGWGMNTEAFF.

This clonotype was detected many times. The chain joins TRBV12-3 or TRBV12-4 to TRBJ2-7; the match to TRBD2 covers 8 bases. CDR3 size: 14 residues. V dropped 8 bases and J dropped 2; count of bases not matched to a gene: 8. This CDR3 is CASRSLAGTYEQYF. CDR3 DNA sequence: TGTGCCAGCCGCTCCTTAGCGGGGACCTACGAGCAGTACTTC.

The genes are TRBV5-1 and TRBJ2-1; D assignment may be TRBD1 or TRBD2 (5 bases each). V was clipped by 1 base and J by 5 bases, with 13 bases between them. This CDR3 contains 15 residues. Germline CDR1 SGHRS, CDR2 YFSETQ. CDR3 amino acids: CASSLSEGTHNEQFF. CDR3 nucleotides: TGCGCCAGCAGCTTGAGCGAAGGGACCCACAATGAGCAGTTCTTC.

The chain employs TRBV7-8 and TRBJ1-1; maybe TRBD1 (6 bases). V was trimmed by 2 bases and J by 4 bases, leaving 11 bases between them. This CDR3 has 14 amino acids. Germline CDR1 is SGHVS and CDR2 is FQNEAQ. CDR3 region: CASSLYGGITEAFF. DNA for the CDR3: TGTGCCAGCAGCTTATACGGGGGCATCACTGAAGCTTTCTTT.

The chain links TRBV20-1 to TRBJ2-1; TRBD2 matches at 9 bases. Trimming took 0 bases from V and 3 from J; bases not matched to a gene: 6. Germline assignment: CDR1 DFQATT and CDR2 SNEGSKA (reference sequence). This CDR3 spans 16 amino acids. CDR3: CSARDNSGRNYNEQFF. In DNA, the CDR3 is TGCAGTGCTAGAGATAACAGCGGGAGGAACTACAATGAGCAGTTCTTC.

This clonotype was seen a handful of times. The chain couples TRBV20-1 to TRBJ2-5; perhaps TRBD1 as D (6 bases). Germline CDR1 and CDR2: DFQATT and SNEGSKA (reference sequence). This CDR3 has 13 amino acids. With 1 base removed from V and 4 bases from J, the gap between germline ends came to 10 bases. The CDR3 sequence is CSARGLQGETQYF. Here the CDR3 DNA reads TGCAGTGCTAGAGGACTACAGGGAGAGACCCAGTACTTC.

This chain uses TRBV4-3 with TRBJ2-1, with D unresolved. The DNA end lines up better with TRBJ2-7; the J call may be wrong. This CDR3 contains 15 residues. In germline, CDR1 is LGHNA, CDR2 YSLEER. CDR3 coding DNA: TGCGCCAGCAGCCCCGGGTCTAGTTTCTACAATGAGCAGTACTTC. It translates to CASSPGSSFYNEQYF.

This clonotype was seen many times. The V call is TRBV9, the J call TRBJ1-2; D is ambiguous. The CDR3 is 12 residues long. Looked up from germline, CDR1 is SGDLS and CDR2 is YYNGEE. With 2 bases removed from V and 7 bases from J, the gap between germline ends came to 9 bases. In nucleotides, the CDR3 is TGTGCCAGCAGCGTCAGTGGGGTTGGCTACACCTTC. Residues: CASSVSGVGYTF.

The CDR3 DNA is TGCAGCGTTGAAGGCGTGGGTGAAAAACTGTTTTTT. It translates to CSVEGVGEKLFF. This chain links TRBV29-1 with TRBJ1-4; D is uncertain. The germline V gene encodes CDR1 SQVTM and CDR2 ANQGSEA. The V end was cut by 1 base, the J end by 7 bases, with 7 bases between. This CDR3 spans 12 amino acids.

This clonotype has a handful of counts. It may be a read error: a sequence one base away is much more abundant. The rearrangement uses TRBV29-1 and TRBJ2-3; D gene uncertain. The V gene's germline CDR1 is SQVTM and CDR2 ANQGSEA. The CDR3 runs 11 residues. Trimming took off 7 bases at V and 11 bases at J, with 16 bases between the two ends. The CDR3 loop reads CSGGRGGEQYF. DNA of the CDR3: TGCAGCGGTGGTCGCGGTGGGGAGCAGTATTTT.

The chain joins TRBV10-3 to TRBJ2-1; 13 positions agree with TRBD2. CDR3 size: 15 residues. CDR1 ENHRY and CDR2 SYGVKD come from the germline V gene. V lost 4 bases to trimming and J lost 9 bases; unmatched junction nucleotides: 6. The CDR3 bases are TGTGCCATCAGTGGCACTAGCGGGAGGGCCACTGAGCAGTTCTTC. Translating gives CAISGTSGRATEQFF.